Ten or more counts support the clone carrying this T cell receptor (beta chain). Using RNA transcripts, the TCR beta CDR3 regions were amplified. A first-round RT-PCR used HTBI primers, followed by a second-round multiplex PCR. MiXCR was run by TCRdb on the multiplex PCR reads, yielding one entry per CDR3 protein. The top ten hold 8% to 10% of the sample, which has around 470,000 distinct CDR3 sequences, approximately 15% seen once. The data originate from a study of Graves' ophthalmopathy and Graves' hyperthyroidism. Physicians reached a diagnosis by relying on clinical symptoms, serum thyroxine, TRAb, thyroid ultrasound and orbital computed tomography. This TCR was sampled from a woman aged 25 to 45 with Graves' ophthalmopathy. Material for sequencing was blood.

The CDR3 coding sequence is TGTGCCAGCAGTTACAAGGACAGGGACTACTATGGCTACACCTTC. Translated, it gives CASSYKDRDYYGYTF. The chain couples TRBV6-5 to TRBJ1-2; 8 bases match TRBD1. The CDR3 runs 15 residues. The J segment lost 3 bases and the V segment lost 2 bases, leaving 5 bases of the junction unmatched. The germline gives CDR1 MNHEY, CDR2 SVGAGI.